This T cell receptor (beta chain) was recorded in a study of shared clonotypes between healthy human individuals. Sorted-subset replicate PCRs used roughly 210 ng of genomic DNA. This amount corresponded to 30,000 to 35,000 T cell genomes. Data came from immunoSEQ multiplex PCR; TCRdb stores just in-frame clones and leaves some out. This sample has fewer than 2.5 million clones, with 90% to 95% found just once. CDR1 is GTSNPN and CDR2 is SVGIG in the germline V gene (reference sequence). This CDR3 comprises 15 residues. Between the trimmed V and J ends, which lost 4 bases and 2 bases, there was a span of 17 bases.

The origin of this receptor is a man younger than 30 in good health. Some clones in this sample may be carry-over from other donors' samples. V gene TRBV30 combines with J gene TRBJ2-5, with a tentative D call TRBD2 (7 bases). The sequenced sample was naive CD4+ T cells from PBMCs. As to subset: CD45RA+ positively selected. CDR3 sequence: CAWTRGASGQETQYF. CDR3 DNA sequence: TGTGCCTGGACCAGGGGAGCTAGCGGACAAGAGACCCAGTACTTC.